This passage covers 26 T cell receptor beta chains from one sample sequenced in a study of type 1 regulatory T cells. Antigens of these TCRs are unknown. TCRdb redid the calling of the reads with MiXCR, one entry per CDR3 protein. The table lists more than 60,000 distinct CDR3 sequences, less than 65% of them singletons. The sample comprised cultured non-Tr1 T cells, either the whole culture or a sorted T cell fraction (not recorded which). These receptors were collected from a human donor in good health.

Concerning this clonotype itself: Likely a read error: the CDR3 ends without its conserved phenylalanine or tryptophan. The chain couples TRBV11-2 to TRBJ2-7; 7 bases agree with TRBD1. The CDR3 sequence is 15 residues long. Trimming at V came to 5 bases and at J to 0 bases, leaving 7 bases not matched to a gene. The V gene's germline CDR1 is SGHAT and CDR2 FQNNGV. The CDR3 loop reads CASSPGTEISYEQYL. The CDR3 DNA follows: TGTGCCAGCAGCCCCGGGACAGAGATCTCCTACGAGCAGTACTTA.

The J gene is TRBJ1-2, the V gene TRBV19; D remains ambiguous. Trimming took off 5 bases at V and 2 bases at J, with 21 bases between the two ends. The CDR3 totals 17 residues. Germline V gene data show CDR1 as LNHDA and CDR2 as SQIVND (reference sequence). The CDR3: CASSRAYPGPSNYGYTF. The CDR3 DNA reads TGTGCCAGTAGTCGCGCTTACCCAGGACCGAGCAACTATGGCTACACCTTC.

This rearrangement joins TRBV11-2 to TRBJ2-1; TRBD1 or TRBD2 may be the D gene (5 bases each). CDR3 length: 15 amino acids. V gave up 4 bases and J gave up 3 bases, with 13 bases separating them. CDR1 SGHAT and CDR2 FQNNGV come from the germline V gene. CDR3 sequence: CASSYRDQRYNEQFF. CDR3 sequence (DNA): TGTGCCAGCAGCTACCGGGACCAACGCTACAATGAGCAGTTCTTC.

The sample holds a few counts of this clonotype. The rearrangement uses TRBV5-1 and TRBJ1-5; perhaps TRBD1 as D (5 bases). V shed 1 base and J shed 7 bases, with 9 bases lying between them. The CDR3 length is 13 residues. Looked up from germline, CDR1 is SGHRS and CDR2 is YFSETQ. The CDR3 reads CASSLRSGQPQHF. The CDR3, as DNA: TGCGCCAGCAGCTTGAGGTCAGGGCAGCCCCAGCATTTT.

The V call is TRBV28, the J call TRBJ1-2; D unclear. The CDR3 runs to 12 residues. Trimming removed 1 base from V and 4 bases from J, with 4 bases in between. Germline V gives CDR1 MDHEN, CDR2 SYDVKM. This chain's CDR3 is CASSLFSYGYTF. The CDR3, as DNA: TGTGCCAGCAGTTTATTTAGCTATGGCTACACCTTC.

The rearrangement joins TRBV5-8 to TRBJ2-3; possible D gene TRBD1, 5 bases. CDR3 size: 15 residues. Germline V gene sequence: CDR1 SGHTS, CDR2 YDEGEE. Trimming removed 2 bases at V and 3 bases at J, with 13 bases between. CDR3 coding DNA: TGTGCCAGCAGCTTACGACAGTTAAGTACAGATACGCAGTATTTT. Translating it yields CASSLRQLSTDTQYF.

The CDR3 DNA is TGTGCCAGCAAGACGGACTCTGGAAACACCATATATTTT. Residues: CASKTDSGNTIYF. The chain links TRBV12-3 or TRBV12-4 to TRBJ1-3, with D hard to call. The CDR3 spans 13 residues. The ends were cut back, 7 bases at V and 0 bases at J, with 7 bases in the middle.

This clonotype turned up a few times. This sequence joins TRBV20-1 and TRBJ2-1; TRBD2 matches 10 bases. CDR3 length: 13 amino acids. Germline CDR1 is DFQATT and CDR2 is SNEGSKA (reference sequence). The ends lost 3 bases at V and 13 bases at J; junction bases unmatched: 9. CDR3: CSASRGLAALQFF. DNA for the CDR3: TGCAGTGCTAGTCGAGGACTAGCGGCGCTACAGTTCTTC.

This chain uses TRBV4-2 with TRBJ2-2; D is possibly TRBD2 (6 bases). Trimming pared 4 bases from V and 0 bases from J, leaving 12 bases between. The CDR3 is 16 residues long. Germline-derived CDR1 and CDR2 are LGHNA and YNFKEQ. The CDR3 region has the DNA TGTGCCAGCAGCCCCGGGACTTCCGCGAACACCGGGGAGCTGTTTTTT. Translated: CASSPGTSANTGELFF.

The CDR3 protein is CASSGDRAREKLFF. The CDR3 DNA reads as TGTGCCAGCAGTGGAGACAGGGCCCGGGAAAAACTGTTTTTT. The rearrangement links TRBV2 to TRBJ1-4, with 7 bases aligning to TRBD1. CDR1 and CDR2 from the germline V gene are SNHLY and FYNNEI. Trimming removed 4 bases from V and 8 bases from J; junction bases left unmatched: 7. The CDR3 has 14 residues.

V usage is TRBV5-1 and J usage is TRBJ2-7; D call uncertain. The ends were cut back, 1 base at V and 0 bases at J, with 5 bases in the middle. The CDR3 runs to 13 residues. CDR1 is SGHRS, CDR2 YFSETQ, per germline. The chain's CDR3 is CASSLRSSYEQYF. The CDR3, as DNA: TGCGCCAGCAGCTTGAGGAGCTCCTACGAGCAGTACTTC.

This clonotype was counted a few times. This chain connects TRBV29-1 to TRBJ2-3; TRBD2 matches at 7 bases. V lost 5 bases and J lost 6; bases outside the gene matches: 5. The germline gives CDR1 SQVTM, CDR2 ANQGSEA. There are 12 residues in the CDR3. Here the CDR3 reads CSVLRERDTQYF. The CDR3 bases are TGCAGCGTTTTGCGGGAGAGGGATACGCAGTATTTT.

The V call is TRBV7-6, the J call TRBJ2-1; D gene unclear. In germline, CDR1 is SGHVS, CDR2 FNYEAQ. Trimming pared 5 bases from V and 8 bases from J, leaving 16 bases between. CDR3 length equals 14 residues. The CDR3 nucleotides read TGTGCCAGCAGCCCGTCGCTGGGGTTTGATGAGCAGTTCTTC. It translates to CASSPSLGFDEQFF.

The chain uses TRBV28 and TRBJ2-1, with TRBD2 identical over 11 bases. Germline CDR1 is MDHEN and CDR2 is SYDVKM. The CDR3 loop spans 16 amino acids. V trimming: 5 bases; J trimming: 0 bases; junction bases outside the gene matches: 3. The CDR3 is CASSVTSGGSYNEQFF. The CDR3 nucleotides read TGTGCCAGCAGTGTAACTAGCGGGGGCTCCTACAATGAGCAGTTCTTC.

The V and J genes are TRBV10-3 and TRBJ2-7; 8 bases map to TRBD1. There are 14 residues in the CDR3. Unmatched junction bases numbered 10, after V lost 8 bases and J lost 4 bases. Germline CDR1 ENHRY, CDR2 SYGVKD. CDR3 in amino acids: CAIQIGQGRYEQYF. DNA for the CDR3: TGTGCCATCCAGATTGGACAGGGTCGGTACGAGCAGTACTTC.

Remarks on this clonotype: One end of the junction is discordant with germline, which a read error may explain. The chain employs TRBV25-1 and TRBJ2-5, with 7 bases aligning to TRBD1. CDR1 and CDR2 from the germline V gene are MGHDK and SYGVNS. The CDR3 is made up of 11 amino acids. This CDR3 reads CRLGGRETRYF. The CDR3 DNA is TGCCGCTTAGGGGGCCGAGAGACCCGGTACTTC.

This chain links TRBV3-1 with TRBJ1-1; TRBD1 is a possible D gene (5 bases). This CDR3 comprises 12 residues. Germline CDR1 LGHDT, CDR2 YNNKEL (reference sequence). Trimming cost V 5 bases and J 5 bases, with 9 bases left between them. CDR3 nucleotide sequence: TGTGCCAGCAGCACCCGACAGACTGAAGCTTTCTTT. This translates into CASSTRQTEAFF. Based on the CDR3 plus reference TRBV3-1 and TRBJ1-1, the full variable domain is DTAVSQTPKYLVTQMGNDKSIKCEQNLGHDTMYWYKQDSKKFLKIMFSYNNKELIINETVPNRFSPKSPDKAHLNLHINSLELGDSAVYFCASSTRQTEAFFGQGTRLTVV.

The chain employs TRBV5-4 and TRBJ2-7; 7 bases line up with TRBD2. The ends lost 2 bases at V and 6 bases at J; junction bases unmatched: 8. Germline assignment: CDR1 SGHNT and CDR2 YYREEE (reference sequence). The CDR3 is 14 residues long. CDR3 bases: TGTGCCAGCAGCTTTGGGGGAGGGCCCGGCGAGCAGTACTTC. It is translated as CASSFGGGPGEQYF.

Within the sample, this clonotype is medium-sized. This chain links TRBV25-1 with TRBJ2-2; no definite D call. Per the germline V gene, CDR1 is MGHDK and CDR2 is SYGVNS. The CDR3 contains 13 residues. Trimming shortened V by 4 bases and J by 5 bases, and 8 bases separated the two germline ends. CDR3 residues: CASSVMQTGELFF. As DNA, the CDR3 is TGTGCCAGCAGTGTGATGCAGACCGGGGAGCTGTTTTTT.

J is TRBJ1-2 and V is TRBV29-1, with D hard to call. V lost 1 base to trimming and J lost 0 bases, with 18 bases between them. The CDR3 spans 17 residues. Germline V gene data show CDR1 as SQVTM and CDR2 as ANQGSEA. The CDR3 spells CSVEGLIKNRANYGYTF. Here the CDR3 DNA reads TGCAGCGTTGAAGGCTTAATTAAGAATCGAGCTAACTATGGCTACACCTTC.

The chain combines TRBV4-2 with TRBJ1-3; D gene unclear. The V gene lost 1 base and the J gene lost 4 bases, with 5 bases spanning the gap. In germline, CDR1 is LGHNA, CDR2 YNFKEQ. The CDR3 totals 13 residues. The DNA for the CDR3 is TGTGCCAGCAGCCAAGTCCGGGGAAACACCATATATTTT. This codes for CASSQVRGNTIYF.

This clonotype was observed a few times. This chain links TRBV7-8 with TRBJ2-1; 16 bases line up with TRBD2. Germline V gives CDR1 SGHVS, CDR2 FQNEAQ. J was trimmed by 7 bases and V by 5 bases; bases with no gene match: 5. The CDR3 totals 16 residues. The CDR3 is CASSPSGLAGGNEQFF. The CDR3, as DNA: TGTGCCAGCAGCCCCTCGGGACTAGCGGGGGGGAATGAGCAGTTCTTC.

The chain uses TRBV18 and TRBJ2-5; D possibly corresponds to TRBD2 (6 bases). Trimming pared 6 bases from V and 2 bases from J, leaving 13 bases between. The CDR3 sequence is 14 residues long. Germline V lookup: CDR1 KGHSH, CDR2 LQKENI. CDR3 residues: CASSRLDLQETQYF. As DNA, the CDR3 is TGTGCCAGCTCTCGACTAGATCTTCAAGAGACCCAGTACTTC.

The chain recombines TRBV6-1 with TRBJ1-4; D might be TRBD1 (5 bases). This CDR3 has 11 residues. The germline V and J ends were trimmed by 5 bases and 16 bases, with 14 bases remaining between them. From germline, CDR1 is MNHNS and CDR2 SASEGT. The CDR3 loop is CASSIAGTWFF. The CDR3 DNA sequence: TGTGCCAGCAGTATAGCCGGGACTTGGTTTTTT.

The V call is TRBV20-1, the J call TRBJ2-7; D possibly corresponds to TRBD1 (5 bases). This CDR3 has 16 residues. Germline-derived CDR1 and CDR2 are DFQATT and SNEGSKA (reference sequence). V lost 0 bases to trimming and J lost 2 bases, with 17 bases between them. The CDR3 spells CSARDNSAGNAYEQYF. The CDR3 nucleotides are TGCAGTGCTAGAGATAATTCGGCAGGGAACGCCTACGAGCAGTACTTC.

This clonotype was counted only a few times. This rearrangement joins TRBV15 to TRBJ2-3; maybe TRBD2 (6 bases). CDR3 length: 15 residues. Trimming shortened V by 1 base and J by 2 bases, and 10 bases separated the two germline ends. Germline V lookup: CDR1 LNHNV, CDR2 YYDKDF (reference sequence). This chain's CDR3 is CATSRGGVFTDTQYF. The CDR3 DNA follows: TGTGCCACCAGCAGAGGGGGGGTTTTCACAGATACGCAGTATTTT. Variable domain in full (rest from reference TRBV15 and TRBJ2-3): DAMVIQNPRYQVTQFGKPVTLSCSQTLNHNVMYWYQQKSSQAPKLLFHYYDKDFNNEADTPDNFQSRRPNTSFCFLDIRSPGLGDTAMYLCATSRGGVFTDTQYFGPGTRLTVL.